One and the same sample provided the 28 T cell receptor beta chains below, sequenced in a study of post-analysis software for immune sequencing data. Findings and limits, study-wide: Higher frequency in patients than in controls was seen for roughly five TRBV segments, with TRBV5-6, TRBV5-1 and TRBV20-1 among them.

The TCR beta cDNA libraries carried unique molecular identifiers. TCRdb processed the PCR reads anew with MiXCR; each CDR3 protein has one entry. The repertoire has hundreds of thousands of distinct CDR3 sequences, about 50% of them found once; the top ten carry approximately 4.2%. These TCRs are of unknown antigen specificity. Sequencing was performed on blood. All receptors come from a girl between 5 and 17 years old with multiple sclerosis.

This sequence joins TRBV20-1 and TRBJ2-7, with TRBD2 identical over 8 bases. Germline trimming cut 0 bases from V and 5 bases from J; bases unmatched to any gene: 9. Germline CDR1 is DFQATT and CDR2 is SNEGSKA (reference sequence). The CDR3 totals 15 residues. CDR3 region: CSARENSGGSNEQYF. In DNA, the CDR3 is TGCAGTGCTAGAGAGAACAGCGGGGGTTCGAACGAGCAGTACTTC.

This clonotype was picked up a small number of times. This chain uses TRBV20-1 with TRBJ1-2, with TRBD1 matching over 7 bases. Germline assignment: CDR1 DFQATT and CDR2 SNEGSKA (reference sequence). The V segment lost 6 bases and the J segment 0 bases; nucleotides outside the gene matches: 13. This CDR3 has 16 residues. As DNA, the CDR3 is TGCAGTGCCTCCCGGACAGGCGAAACTTCTAACTATGGCTACACCTTC. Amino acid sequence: CSASRTGETSNYGYTF.

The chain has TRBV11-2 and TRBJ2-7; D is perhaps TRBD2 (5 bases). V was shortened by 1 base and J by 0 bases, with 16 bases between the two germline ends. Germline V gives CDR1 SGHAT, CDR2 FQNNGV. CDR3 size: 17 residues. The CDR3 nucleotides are TGTGCCAGCAGCTTAGGATCCCGGTGGGAGAGCTCCTACGAGCAGTACTTC. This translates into CASSLGSRWESSYEQYF.

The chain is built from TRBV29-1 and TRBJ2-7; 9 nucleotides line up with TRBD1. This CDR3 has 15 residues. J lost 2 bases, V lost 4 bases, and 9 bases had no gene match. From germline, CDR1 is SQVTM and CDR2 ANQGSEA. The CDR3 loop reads CSVGLYRGQAYEQYF. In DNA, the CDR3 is TGCAGCGTTGGCTTGTACAGGGGGCAAGCCTACGAGCAGTACTTC.

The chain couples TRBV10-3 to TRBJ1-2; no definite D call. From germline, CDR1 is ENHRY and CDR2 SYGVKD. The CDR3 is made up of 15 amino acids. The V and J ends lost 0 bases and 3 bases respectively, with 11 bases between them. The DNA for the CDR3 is TGTGCCATCAGTGAGTCCGAGGGCGACCACTATGGCTACACCTTC. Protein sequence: CAISESEGDHYGYTF.

CDR3 sequence reads: CASSPYRYGYTF. The CDR3 DNA sequence: TGTGCCAGCAGTCCTTACCGCTATGGCTACACCTTC. The V call is TRBV6-6, the J call TRBJ1-2; D unresolved. The germline V gene has CDR1 MNHNY and CDR2 SVGAGI (reference sequence). The V gene lost 5 bases and the J gene lost 4 bases, with 8 bases spanning the gap. This CDR3 comprises 12 residues.

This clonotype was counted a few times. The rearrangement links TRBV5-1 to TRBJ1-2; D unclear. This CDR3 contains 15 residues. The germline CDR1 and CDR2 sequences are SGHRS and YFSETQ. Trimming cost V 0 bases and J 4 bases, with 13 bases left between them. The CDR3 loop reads CASSLESGRSYGYTF. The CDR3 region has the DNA TGCGCCAGCAGCTTGGAGAGCGGGAGATCCTATGGCTACACCTTC.

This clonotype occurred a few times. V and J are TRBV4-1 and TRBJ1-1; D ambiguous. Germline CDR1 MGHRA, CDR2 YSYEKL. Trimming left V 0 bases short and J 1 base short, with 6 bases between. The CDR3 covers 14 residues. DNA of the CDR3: TGCGCCAGCAGCCAAGATCGCAAGAACACTGAAGCTTTCTTT. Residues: CASSQDRKNTEAFF.

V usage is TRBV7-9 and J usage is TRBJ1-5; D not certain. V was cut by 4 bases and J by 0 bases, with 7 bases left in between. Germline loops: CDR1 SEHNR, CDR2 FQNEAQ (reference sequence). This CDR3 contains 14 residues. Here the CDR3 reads CASSSEDSNQPQHF. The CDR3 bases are TGTGCCAGCAGCTCGGAGGATAGCAATCAGCCCCAGCATTTT.

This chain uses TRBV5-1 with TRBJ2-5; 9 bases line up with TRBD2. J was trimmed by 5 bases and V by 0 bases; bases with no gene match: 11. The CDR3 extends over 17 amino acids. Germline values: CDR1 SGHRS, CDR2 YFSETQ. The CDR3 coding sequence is TGCGCCAGCAGCTTGGCTGTGGCGGGGGGGCCTGTGGAGACCCAGTACTTC. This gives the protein CASSLAVAGGPVETQYF.

CDR3 residues: CASSYDPGGATYNEQFF. The DNA for the CDR3 is TGTGCCAGCAGTTACGACCCGGGGGGGGCAACCTACAATGAGCAGTTCTTC. The V gene is TRBV6-6, the J gene TRBJ2-1; 8 nucleotides align to TRBD2. CDR3 length: 17 residues. V lost 2 bases, J lost 2 bases, and 8 bases stayed unmatched. Germline V gives CDR1 MNHNY, CDR2 SVGAGI (reference sequence).

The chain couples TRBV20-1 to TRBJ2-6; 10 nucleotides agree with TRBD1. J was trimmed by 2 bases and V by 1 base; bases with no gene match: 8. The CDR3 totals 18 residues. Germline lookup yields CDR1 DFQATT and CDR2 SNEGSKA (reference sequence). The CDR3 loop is CSARGTGQGIPGANVLTF. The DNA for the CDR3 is TGCAGTGCTAGAGGGACGGGACAGGGGATTCCTGGGGCCAACGTCCTGACTTTC.

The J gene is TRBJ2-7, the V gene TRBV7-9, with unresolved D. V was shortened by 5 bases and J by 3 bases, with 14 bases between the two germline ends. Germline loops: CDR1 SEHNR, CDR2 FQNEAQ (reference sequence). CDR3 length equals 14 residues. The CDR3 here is CASSPKAKGYEQYF. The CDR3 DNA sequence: TGTGCCAGCAGCCCAAAGGCGAAAGGCTACGAGCAGTACTTC.

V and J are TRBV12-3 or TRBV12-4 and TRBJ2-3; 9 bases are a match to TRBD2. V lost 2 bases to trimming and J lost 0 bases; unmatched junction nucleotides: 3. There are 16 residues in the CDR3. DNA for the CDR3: TGTGCCAGCAGTTTACAGCGGGGGGTAAGCACAGATACGCAGTATTTT. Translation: CASSLQRGVSTDTQYF.

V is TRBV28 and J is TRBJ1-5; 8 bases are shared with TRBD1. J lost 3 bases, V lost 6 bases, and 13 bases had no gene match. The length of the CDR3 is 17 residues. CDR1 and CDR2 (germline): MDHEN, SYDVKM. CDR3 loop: CASSPWDRQIPNQPQHF. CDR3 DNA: TGTGCCAGCAGCCCCTGGGACAGGCAAATCCCCAATCAGCCCCAGCATTTT.

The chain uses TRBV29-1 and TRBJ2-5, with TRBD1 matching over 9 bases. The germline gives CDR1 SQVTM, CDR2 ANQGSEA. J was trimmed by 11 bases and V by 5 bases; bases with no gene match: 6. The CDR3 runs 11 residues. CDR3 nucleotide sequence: TGCAGCGTTTCGGACAGGGGAGAGCAGTACTTC. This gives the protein CSVSDRGEQYF.

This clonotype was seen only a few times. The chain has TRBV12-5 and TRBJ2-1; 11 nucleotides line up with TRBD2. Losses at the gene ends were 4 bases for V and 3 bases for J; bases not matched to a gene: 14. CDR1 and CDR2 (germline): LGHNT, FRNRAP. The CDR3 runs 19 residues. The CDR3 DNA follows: TGTGCTAGTGGTTCATCCGGGACTAGCGGCTTACGAATCTACAATGAGCAGTTCTTC. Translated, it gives CASGSSGTSGLRIYNEQFF.

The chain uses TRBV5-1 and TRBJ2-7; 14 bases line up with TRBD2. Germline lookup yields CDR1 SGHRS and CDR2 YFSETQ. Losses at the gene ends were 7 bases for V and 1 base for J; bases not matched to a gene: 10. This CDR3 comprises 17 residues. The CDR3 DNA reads TGCGCCAGCCCCCTGGGACTAGCGGGAGATAGATCCTACGAGCAGTACTTC. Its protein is CASPLGLAGDRSYEQYF.

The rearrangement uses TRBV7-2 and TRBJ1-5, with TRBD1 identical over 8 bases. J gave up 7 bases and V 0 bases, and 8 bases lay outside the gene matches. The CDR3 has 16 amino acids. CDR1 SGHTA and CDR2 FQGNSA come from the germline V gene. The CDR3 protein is CASSLAAGGFWQPQHF. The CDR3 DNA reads TGTGCCAGCAGCTTAGCGGCAGGGGGCTTTTGGCAGCCCCAGCATTTT.

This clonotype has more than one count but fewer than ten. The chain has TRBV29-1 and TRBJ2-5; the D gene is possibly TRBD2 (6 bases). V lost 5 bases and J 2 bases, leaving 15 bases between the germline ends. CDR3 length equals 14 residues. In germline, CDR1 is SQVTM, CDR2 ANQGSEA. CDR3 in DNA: TGCAGCGTTTCTTATGGGACTTCTCAAGAGACCCAGTACTTC. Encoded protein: CSVSYGTSQETQYF.

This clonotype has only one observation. The CDR3 sequence: CSARDMQGYGYTF. In DNA, the CDR3 is TGCAGTGCTAGAGATATGCAGGGTTATGGCTACACCTTC. The chain links TRBV20-1 to TRBJ1-2; possible D gene TRBD1, 5 bases. Looked up from germline, CDR1 is DFQATT and CDR2 is SNEGSKA (reference sequence). V was trimmed by 0 bases and J by 5 bases, leaving 10 bases between them. CDR3 size: 13 residues.

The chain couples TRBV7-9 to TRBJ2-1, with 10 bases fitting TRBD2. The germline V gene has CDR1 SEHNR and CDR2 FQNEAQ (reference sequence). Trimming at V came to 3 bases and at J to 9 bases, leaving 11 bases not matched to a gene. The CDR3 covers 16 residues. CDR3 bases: TGTGCCAGCAGCTTTCGACTAGCGGGCGAACACGGTGAGCAGTTCTTC. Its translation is CASSFRLAGEHGEQFF.

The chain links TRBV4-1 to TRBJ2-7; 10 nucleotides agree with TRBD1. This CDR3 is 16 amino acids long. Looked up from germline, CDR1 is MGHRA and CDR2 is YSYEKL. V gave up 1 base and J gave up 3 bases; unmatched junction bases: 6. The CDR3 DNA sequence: TGCGCCAGCAGCCAAGTACGGGACAGGGGTCACTACGAGCAGTACTTC. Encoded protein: CASSQVRDRGHYEQYF.

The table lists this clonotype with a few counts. DNA for the CDR3: TGTGCCAGCAGCCCGGTGAGGGGAGGGTACGAGCAGTACTTC. It encodes CASSPVRGGYEQYF. V gene TRBV13 combines with J gene TRBJ2-7; TRBD2 agrees at 7 bases. Trimming at V came to 5 bases and at J to 4 bases, leaving 8 bases not matched to a gene. This CDR3 region has 14 residues. Germline assignment: CDR1 PRHDT and CDR2 FYEKMQ (reference sequence).

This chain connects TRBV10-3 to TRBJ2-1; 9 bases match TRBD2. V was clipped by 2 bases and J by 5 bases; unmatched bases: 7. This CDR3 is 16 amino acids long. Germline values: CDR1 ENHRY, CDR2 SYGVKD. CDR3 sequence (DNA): TGTGCCATCAGTGAGGGCCTAGCGGGACCCCACAATGAGCAGTTCTTC. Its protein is CAISEGLAGPHNEQFF.

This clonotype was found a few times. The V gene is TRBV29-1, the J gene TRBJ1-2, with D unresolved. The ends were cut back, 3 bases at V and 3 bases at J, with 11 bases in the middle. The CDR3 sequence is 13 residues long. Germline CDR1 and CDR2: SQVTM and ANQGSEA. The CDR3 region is CSVDLAGDYGYTF. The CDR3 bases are TGCAGCGTTGACTTGGCAGGCGACTATGGCTACACCTTC.

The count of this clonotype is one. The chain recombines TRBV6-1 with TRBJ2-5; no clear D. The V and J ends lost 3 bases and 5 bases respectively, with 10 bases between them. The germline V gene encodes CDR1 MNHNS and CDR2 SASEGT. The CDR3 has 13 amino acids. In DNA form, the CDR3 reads TGTGCCAGCAGTGAGCGATCGGTGGAGACCCAGTACTTC. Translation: CASSERSVETQYF.

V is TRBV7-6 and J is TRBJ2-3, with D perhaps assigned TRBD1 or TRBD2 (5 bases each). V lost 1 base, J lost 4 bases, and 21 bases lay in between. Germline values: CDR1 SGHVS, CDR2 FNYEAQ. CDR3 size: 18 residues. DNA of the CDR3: TGTGCCAGCAGCTTAGGCACAATGGGGCGGACGAGGGCAGATACGCAGTATTTT. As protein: CASSLGTMGRTRADTQYF.